The sequence of this TCR beta chain was determined in a study of shared clonotypes between healthy human individuals. Across the whole study: Used for every donor were three CD4 naive, three CD4 memory, two CD8 naive and one CD8 memory plate.

This clone was counted only a few times. The target antigen is unknown. Study findings and constraints: An effect of sequencing depth on clonotype sharing among donors was expected. Sharing across four donors was highest in naive CD4 (roughly 5%) and lowest in memory CD8 (roughly 0.4%).

Sequenced by immunoSEQ multiplex PCR; TCRdb stores in-frame clones only, minus some. The sample includes 600,000 or so clones, roughly 95% seen only once; the top ten take approximately 0.11%. The naive CD8 population came from CD45RO-negative cells selected for CCR7, without terminally differentiated effector memory CD45RA+ cells. Caucasian adults residing in Nashville, Tennessee made up all the donors. This CDR3 region has 13 residues. V lost 5 bases to trimming and J lost 2 bases, with 10 bases between them. Germline CDR1 MNHNY, CDR2 SVGAGI (reference sequence). The sequenced sample consisted of naive CD8+ T cells sorted from blood. The V call is TRBV6-6, the J call TRBJ2-7; weak D call: TRBD1 (5 bases). The clonotype originates from a woman aged 25 to 39 in good health. CDR3 sequence: CASSTDITYEQYF. In DNA form, the CDR3 reads TGTGCCAGCAGTACGGACATCACCTACGAGCAGTACTTC.